These 26 T cell receptor beta chains were all obtained from the same sample, sequenced in a study of glioma-infiltrating T cells. TCR alpha and beta CDR3 regions were amplified from RNA using iRepertoire nested multiplex PCR. MiXCR, run by TCRdb on the multiplex PCR reads, gives a single entry per CDR3 protein. The sample lists more than 95,000 distinct CDR3 sequences, less than 30% occurring once. Sequencing input: glioma tissue, nonneoplastic brain tissue, or PBMCs (not recorded which). The origin of the receptors is a human donor with low-grade glioma or glioblastoma, undergoing nonglioma brain surgery, or in good health (not recorded which).

Comments on this clonotype: At one boundary the junction diverges from the germline segment, which might be a read error. This chain's CDR3 is CANSLYEQYF. The CDR3 DNA reads as TGTGCCAACAGTCTCTACGAGCAGTACTTC. The gene calls are TRBV6-1 and TRBJ2-7; no definite D call. The CDR3 length is 10 residues. Germline V gene data show CDR1 as MNHNS and CDR2 as SASEGT.

About this clonotype: In this CDR3 the conserved last residue, phenylalanine or tryptophan, is missing, so a read error is likely. The CDR3 bases are TGTGCCAGCAGTCCCGGGGGGGTAGCCAAAAACATTCAGTACTCC. Protein product: CASSPGGVAKNIQYS. The gene calls are TRBV12-3 or TRBV12-4 and TRBJ2-4, with 8 bases fitting TRBD2. The V segment lost 5 bases and the J segment 0 bases; nucleotides outside the gene matches: 3. The CDR3 spans 15 residues.

The count of this clonotype is one. The chain links TRBV20-1 to TRBJ2-5; D may be TRBD1 (6 bases). CDR1 DFQATT and CDR2 SNEGSKA come from the germline V gene (reference sequence). With 3 bases removed from V and 4 bases from J, the gap between germline ends came to 15 bases. The CDR3 spans 14 residues. Written as DNA, the CDR3 is TGCAGTGCTAGGAGAGGGGGATACCGAGAGACCCAGTACTTC. Its protein product is CSARRGGYRETQYF.

In its sample, this clonotype was seen a few times. V is TRBV4-1 and J is TRBJ2-3; D call uncertain. Germline CDR1 and CDR2: MGHRA and YSYEKL. Trimming took off 1 base at V and 1 base at J, with 9 bases between the two ends. This CDR3 is built from 15 residues. The CDR3 DNA reads TGCGCCAGCAGCCAAGGGACCGATCGCACAGATACGCAGTATTTT. Its translation is CASSQGTDRTDTQYF.

This clonotype was counted many times. An end of the junction does not agree with germline; a read error may underlie this. The chain couples TRBV4-1 to TRBJ2-7, with D possibly being TRBD1 or TRBD2 (6 bases each). This CDR3 is built from 13 residues. CDR1 MGHRA and CDR2 YSYEKL come from the germline V gene. The CDR3 spells CASSLLPGDTVFF. The CDR3 DNA follows: TGCGCCAGCAGCCTTCTACCGGGGGACACCGTTTTCTTC.

With regard to this clonotype: Its ends do not fully match the called genes, so a read error is possible. The chain uses TRBV14 and TRBJ2-3; no firm D call. Germline V gene data show CDR1 as SGHDN and CDR2 as FVKESK. There are 17 residues in the CDR3. CDR3 residues: CAISQDRSPSSTDTQYF. The CDR3 DNA reads TGTGCCATCAGCCAAGATAGGAGCCCATCTAGCACAGATACGCAGTATTTT.

V and J are TRBV11-2 and TRBJ2-3, with a weak D call TRBD1 (5 bases). Germline V CDR1 and CDR2: SGHAT, FQNNGV. The CDR3 sequence is 16 residues long. Trimming pared 0 bases from V and 3 bases from J, leaving 13 bases between. The CDR3 region is CASSLDLGPGTDTQYF. The CDR3 bases are TGTGCCAGCAGCTTAGATCTAGGGCCAGGGACAGATACGCAGTATTTT.

The sample holds many counts of this clonotype. The chain has TRBV19 and TRBJ2-3; the match to TRBD2 covers 9 bases. This CDR3 is 16 amino acids long. Germline assignment: CDR1 LNHDA and CDR2 SQIVND (reference sequence). The V and J ends lost 2 bases and 0 bases, in that order; junction bases with no gene match: 3. CDR3 amino acids: CASSILSGGSTDTQYF. CDR3 DNA sequence: TGTGCCAGTAGTATACTTAGCGGGGGTAGCACAGATACGCAGTATTTT.

The chain employs TRBV20-1 and TRBJ2-2, with 7 bases lining up with TRBD1. The length of the CDR3 is 14 residues. J gave up 1 base and V 3 bases, and 2 bases lay outside the gene matches. Germline V gene data show CDR1 as DFQATT and CDR2 as SNEGSKA (reference sequence). CDR3 region: CSASSGGNTGELFF. In nucleotides, the CDR3 is TGCAGTGCTAGCTCAGGGGGGAACACCGGGGAGCTGTTTTTT.

The table lists this clonotype with many counts. The chain uses TRBV20-1 and TRBJ2-5, with 11 bases lining up with TRBD2. V was pared by 5 bases and J by 6 bases, with 11 bases of the junction left unmatched. The CDR3 contains 15 residues. Germline CDR1 DFQATT, CDR2 SNEGSKA (reference sequence). CDR3 nucleotides: TGCAGTGCTCAATTCTCGACTAGCGGGGTGAAGACCCAGTACTTC. Translation gives CSAQFSTSGVKTQYF.

Notes on this clonotype: An end of the junction does not agree with germline; a read error may underlie this. The V and J genes are TRBV11-2 and TRBJ2-3; D gene uncertain. This CDR3 is built from 14 residues. The germline V gene has CDR1 SGHAT and CDR2 FQNNGV. This chain's CDR3 is CASSLDHSTDAQYF. CDR3 coding DNA: TGTGCCAGCAGCTTGGACCACAGCACAGATGCGCAGTATTTT.

This clonotype was seen repeatedly, ten times or more. The chain has TRBV20-1 and TRBJ2-3, with 7 bases that match TRBD1. Germline CDR1 is DFQATT and CDR2 is SNEGSKA (reference sequence). CDR3 length: 13 residues. After removal of 2 bases from V and 3 bases from J, the junction contained 2 bases not matched to a gene. This chain's CDR3 is CSARPGGTDTQYF. Here the CDR3 DNA reads TGCAGTGCTAGACCAGGGGGAACAGATACGCAGTATTTT.

About this clonotype: A much larger clone lies one base from this, so it may be a read error. This chain joins TRBV28 and TRBJ1-2; no firm D call. CDR3 length: 11 residues. Germline V gene data show CDR1 as MDHEN and CDR2 as SYDVKM. CDR3 region: CASSQDLGCTF. The CDR3 DNA sequence: TGTGCCAGCAGTCAGGATCTTGGCTGCACCTTC.

This clonotype has a handful of counts. V gene TRBV7-9 combines with J gene TRBJ2-1; 10 bases are a match to TRBD2. Per the germline V gene, CDR1 is SEHNR and CDR2 is FQNEAQ (reference sequence). This CDR3 region has 16 residues. V was pared by 4 bases and J by 7 bases, with 10 bases of the junction left unmatched. This chain's CDR3 is CASSSPSGGTRNEQFF. DNA for the CDR3: TGTGCCAGCAGCTCCCCTAGCGGGGGTACGAGGAATGAGCAGTTCTTC.

In regard to this clonotype: A read error may explain this, as a much larger clone is one base away. The rearrangement joins TRBV7-2 to TRBJ2-3; the D gene is possibly TRBD1 (5 bases). Germline assignment: CDR1 SGHTA and CDR2 FQGNSA. The CDR3 runs 17 residues. Written as DNA, the CDR3 is TGTGCCAGCAGCACTTCCTACACAGGACCCGGCACAGATACGAAGTATTTT. Its protein is CASSTSYTGPGTDTKYF.

Notes on this clonotype: A read error may be the cause here, since a much bigger clone is one base away. This chain links TRBV2 with TRBJ2-1; D unresolved. The CDR3 is made up of 15 amino acids. CDR1 and CDR2 (germline): SNHLY, FYNNEI. CDR3: CASSQSESSYDEQFF. As DNA, the CDR3 is TGTGCCAGCAGTCAATCAGAAAGCTCCTACGATGAGCAGTTCTTC.

V and J are TRBV4-3 and TRBJ1-6; D might be TRBD1 (5 bases). This CDR3 is built from 17 residues. Germline CDR1 and CDR2: LGHNA and YSLEER. The V gene lost 3 bases and the J gene lost 7 bases, with 19 bases spanning the gap. CDR3 bases: TGCGCCAGCAGCCATGAGTTTGCAGGGTTCTACAATTCACCCCTCCACTTT. It translates to CASSHEFAGFYNSPLHF.

The rearrangement joins TRBV19 to TRBJ1-2; D gene unclear. Germline CDR1 reads LNHDA; CDR2 reads SQIVND (reference sequence). This CDR3 is built from 14 residues. Trimming took off 4 bases at V and 0 bases at J, with 9 bases between the two ends. In DNA form, the CDR3 reads TGTGCCAGTAGTAGCCTCGAAGCTAACTATGGCTACACCTTC. It is translated as CASSSLEANYGYTF.

This clonotype came up many times. CDR3 DNA: TGTGCCAGCAGCTTAGGGCTTGCTAATGAAAAACTGTTTTTT. This translates into CASSLGLANEKLFF. The chain uses TRBV7-6 and TRBJ1-4; D is uncertain. The CDR3 has 14 amino acids. CDR1 and CDR2 from the germline V gene are SGHVS and FNYEAQ. Trimming cost V 1 base and J 3 bases, with 6 bases left between them. Drawing the rest from reference TRBV7-6 and TRBJ1-4, the complete variable domain is GAGVSQSPRYKVTKRGQDVALRCDPISGHVSLYWYRQALGQGPEFLTYFNYEAQQDKSGLPNDRFSAERPEGSISTLTIQRTEQRDSAMYRCASSLGLANEKLFFGSGTQLSVL.

This clonotype was found many times. The CDR3 loop reads CASSYSQIQGTEAFF. In nucleotides, the CDR3 is TGTGCCAGCAGTTACAGCCAAATTCAGGGGACTGAAGCTTTCTTT. V and J are TRBV6-2 or TRBV6-3 and TRBJ1-1; weak D call: TRBD1 (6 bases). The V end was cut by 2 bases, the J end by 5 bases, with 15 bases between. Germline assignment: CDR1 MNHEY and CDR2 SVGEGT. There are 15 residues in the CDR3.

As for this clonotype: The junction differs from germline at one of its ends, possibly a read error. This chain links TRBV6-1 with TRBJ2-7; TRBD2 agrees at 7 bases. Germline V gene sequence: CDR1 MNHNS, CDR2 SASEGT. CDR3 length: 14 amino acids. The CDR3 reads CASSSPGGSYEEYF. CDR3 sequence (DNA): TGTGCCAGCAGTTCTCCGGGAGGCTCCTACGAGGAGTACTTC.

This clonotype has at least ten counts. CDR3 sequence reads: CATSKGGSSYNEQFF. The CDR3 DNA reads TGTGCCACCAGTAAAGGAGGGAGCTCCTACAATGAGCAGTTCTTC. The chain carries TRBV24-1 and TRBJ2-1, with D possibly TRBD2 on 6 matching bases. Germline assignment: CDR1 KGHDR and CDR2 SFDVKD. The CDR3 loop spans 15 amino acids. Deletions cut 6 bases from V and 0 bases from J, with 11 bases between.

The gene calls are TRBV4-3 and TRBJ1-6; TRBD1 matches 10 bases. CDR3 length equals 15 residues. Germline CDR1 is LGHNA and CDR2 is YSLEER. The trim removed 4 bases at V and 7 bases at J, leaving 4 bases unmatched. The CDR3 region is CASSRGQGGNSPLHF. The CDR3 DNA sequence: TGCGCCAGCAGCCGCGGACAGGGGGGGAATTCACCCCTCCACTTT.

This clonotype was detected ten times or more. The chain employs TRBV6-1 and TRBJ2-7; 7 bases map to TRBD1. After removal of 7 bases from V and 3 bases from J, the junction contained 6 bases not matched to a gene. The CDR3 totals 13 residues. Germline V gene sequence: CDR1 MNHNS, CDR2 SASEGT. This CDR3 is CASNIRQGYEQYF. The CDR3 coding sequence is TGTGCCAGCAACATTAGACAGGGCTACGAGCAGTACTTC.

This clonotype was seen ten or more times. The V call is TRBV28, the J call TRBJ1-1; a weak D match, TRBD1 (5 bases). Germline-derived CDR1 and CDR2 are MDHEN and SYDVKM. The CDR3 runs to 11 residues. V was shortened by 8 bases and J by 3 bases, with 7 bases between the two germline ends. The CDR3 DNA sequence: TGTGCCAGCGGAGGGGACACTGAAGCTTTCTTT. It yields the protein CASGGDTEAFF.

Only a few counts were recorded for this clonotype. V gene TRBV29-1 combines with J gene TRBJ2-2; D uncertain. Germline V gives CDR1 SQVTM, CDR2 ANQGSEA. This CDR3 spans 11 amino acids. Trimming shortened V by 7 bases and J by 5 bases, and 8 bases separated the two germline ends. CDR3 sequence (DNA): TGCAGCGCCGCTATAACCGGGGAGCTGTTTTTT. Translated, it gives CSAAITGELFF.